This passage covers 11 T cell receptor beta chains from one sample sequenced in a study of immune heterogeneity within non-small cell lung tumors. Amplification of TCR beta CDR3 was performed by multiplex PCR with 32 V and 13 J primers. TCRdb called the multiplex PCR reads again in MiXCR, with one record for every CDR3 protein. The sample records over 20,000 distinct CDR3 sequences, around 27% being singletons. Per sample, around 0.65 ug of bulk tumor genomic DNA was the template used. Surgical sampling yielded several biopsies per primary tumor (spaced far apart). Enrolled patients presented with newly diagnosed, previously untreated non-small cell lung cancer and underwent curative surgery. Source material: lung tumor tissue. Receptors were obtained from a middle-aged man with non-small cell lung cancer.

On this clonotype itself: Being one base from a much bigger clone, this may be a read error. V and J are TRBV20-1 and TRBJ1-3, with D unclear. The CDR3 has 14 residues. Germline V gives CDR1 DFQATT, CDR2 SNEGSKA (reference sequence). CDR3 sequence (DNA): TGCAGTTCTAGAGAGTTGCGCACTGGAAACACCATATATTTT. This translates into CSSRELRTGNTIYF.

A remark on this clonotype: One end of the junction does not line up with germline, which may come from a read error. The chain recombines TRBV20-1 with TRBJ1-6, with 7 bases aligning to TRBD1. The CDR3 length is 15 residues. Germline V gene data show CDR1 as DFQATT and CDR2 as SNEGSKA (reference sequence). The CDR3 bases are TGCAGTGCTCCACACAGGGGATTGCGTAATTTACCCCTCCACTTT. This encodes CSAPHRGLRNLPLHF.

The chain couples TRBV5-1 to TRBJ2-7; 9 nucleotides agree with TRBD1. The CDR3 runs to 14 residues. Trimming at V came to 4 bases and at J to 3 bases, leaving 5 bases not matched to a gene. Germline V lookup: CDR1 SGHRS, CDR2 YFSETQ. The CDR3 reads CASSQQGARYEQYF. CDR3 nucleotide sequence: TGCGCCAGCAGCCAACAGGGGGCGCGCTACGAGCAGTACTTC.

This clonotype was counted at least ten times. CDR3 coding DNA: TGTGCCAGTACCCAGGGTCGGCTAGATTCACCCCTCCACTTT. Translating gives CASTQGRLDSPLHF. V usage is TRBV19 and J usage is TRBJ1-6; tentatively, D is TRBD1 (5 bases). The CDR3 has 14 residues. Trimming cost V 7 bases and J 8 bases, with 15 bases left between them. Germline V lookup: CDR1 LNHDA, CDR2 SQIVND (reference sequence).

The CDR3, as DNA: TGTGTCGGCAGCTATAGACAGGGGAATGAGCAGTTCTTC. Protein: CVGSYRQGNEQFF. This rearrangement joins TRBV7-2 to TRBJ2-1, with 8 bases identical to TRBD1. Germline V lookup: CDR1 SGHTA, CDR2 FQGNSA. This CDR3 is 13 amino acids long.

This clonotype was counted only a few times. The junction and the germline gene differ at one end; a read error may be behind it. The chain recombines TRBV19 with TRBJ1-5, with D uncertain. There are 15 residues in the CDR3. Germline V CDR1 and CDR2: LNHDA, SQIVND (reference sequence). The CDR3 nucleotides read TGTGCCAGTACTATACTGTATGGTACCAATCAGCCCCAGCATTTT. This gives the protein CASTILYGTNQPQHF.

This clonotype was found a few times. The chain couples TRBV4-2 to TRBJ2-5; D ambiguous. The CDR3 is 15 residues long. V was trimmed by 1 base and J by 4 bases, leaving 13 bases between them. Germline CDR1 reads LGHNA; CDR2 reads YNFKEQ. For the CDR3, the DNA is TGTGCCAGCAGCCAAGGAAGCGTAAACGGAGAGACCCAGTACTTC. Protein sequence: CASSQGSVNGETQYF.

On this clonotype itself: One end of the junction fails to match germline, which may point to a read error. The chain is built from TRBV4-1 and TRBJ1-1, with D perhaps matching TRBD1 (6 bases). This CDR3 contains 17 residues. Germline CDR1 is MGHRA and CDR2 is YSYEKL. In DNA form, the CDR3 reads TGCGCCAGCAGCCAAGTACCGATAACAGGGATGGGAACTGAAGCCTTCTTT. Translated, it gives CASSQVPITGMGTEAFF.

This clonotype was seen many times. This chain connects TRBV7-9 to TRBJ1-2; no definite D call. CDR1 and CDR2 (germline): SEHNR, FQNEAQ (reference sequence). V was cut by 4 bases and J by 3 bases, with 15 bases left in between. The CDR3 is made up of 15 amino acids. The CDR3 region is CASSSSYSLHYGYTF. CDR3 nucleotide sequence: TGTGCCAGCAGCTCGAGTTACTCCCTTCACTATGGCTACACCTTC.

This clonotype was found many times. The chain combines TRBV27 with TRBJ2-7; 10 positions agree with TRBD1. Germline V gives CDR1 MNHEY, CDR2 SMNVEV (reference sequence). This CDR3 is 14 amino acids long. The junction had 12 bases not matched to a gene; V was cut back by 4 bases and J by 12 bases. The CDR3 sequence: CASSSQGQGDRRYF. The CDR3 DNA follows: TGTGCCAGCAGTTCCCAAGGACAGGGGGACCGGAGGTACTTC.

This chain joins TRBV20-1 and TRBJ2-7; TRBD2 matches at 11 bases. The V gene's germline CDR1 is DFQATT and CDR2 SNEGSKA (reference sequence). With V trimmed by 6 bases and J by 2 bases, 6 bases remained unmatched. The CDR3 loop spans 14 amino acids. The CDR3 bases are TGCAGTGCGGGGACTAGCGGCCTAACCTACGAGCAGTACTTC. This gives the protein CSAGTSGLTYEQYF.